These 23 T cell receptor beta chains were all obtained from the same sample, sequenced in a study of post-analysis software for immune sequencing data. Their antigens remain unidentified. TCR beta cDNA libraries had unique molecular identifiers. TCRdb re-called the PCR reads through MiXCR, storing one row per CDR3 protein. Of some 890,000 distinct CDR3 sequences in the sample, roughly half were seen once. Study-level results: Five TRBV segments, including TRBV5-6, TRBV5-1 and TRBV20-1, were more frequent in patients than controls.

Sequenced material: blood. The receptors were gathered from a girl between 5 and 17 years old with multiple sclerosis.

The chain recombines TRBV6-6 with TRBJ1-2; TRBD1 matches 9 bases. Germline assignment: CDR1 MNHNY and CDR2 SVGAGI (reference sequence). The CDR3 has 14 residues. V shed 7 bases, J shed 7 bases, and the junction held 10 bases outside the gene matches. CDR3 nucleotide sequence: TGTGCCAGCACCTTACTTGGGACAGGGCTTGGCTACACCTTC. It translates to CASTLLGTGLGYTF.

The J gene is TRBJ1-2, the V gene TRBV27, with D possibly TRBD1 on 5 matching bases. The CDR3 extends over 14 amino acids. Trimming took off 5 bases at V and 6 bases at J, with 16 bases between the two ends. Per the germline V gene, CDR1 is MNHEY and CDR2 is SMNVEV (reference sequence). In DNA, the CDR3 is TGTGCCAGCAGTCGAATACCGGACACGGATGGCTACACCTTC. It is translated as CASSRIPDTDGYTF.

The chain is built from TRBV10-3 and TRBJ2-5, with a weak D call TRBD1 (7 bases). CDR1 and CDR2 (germline): ENHRY, SYGVKD. The V end was cut by 4 bases, the J end by 1 base, with 13 bases between. The CDR3 spans 15 residues. CDR3 sequence (DNA): TGTGCCATCAGTGGCCGACAGGGACTCCAAGAGACCCAGTACTTC. Translated, it gives CAISGRQGLQETQYF.

In its sample, this clonotype was seen a few times. This chain links TRBV12-3 or TRBV12-4 with TRBJ2-1; D gene unclear. The CDR3 is made up of 12 amino acids. V gave up 5 bases and J gave up 9 bases, with 11 bases separating them. CDR3 protein: CASSKSLGEQFF. The CDR3 DNA reads as TGTGCCAGCAGTAAAAGCCTGGGTGAGCAGTTCTTC.

This clonotype was seen only once. CDR3 nucleotide sequence: TGCGCCAGCAGCCAAGATCCGGCTAGCGGGATTGGCAATGAGCAGTTCTTC. Its protein product is CASSQDPASGIGNEQFF. The J gene is TRBJ2-1, the V gene TRBV4-1; 9 bases are a match to TRBD2. Germline V gene lookup returns CDR1 MGHRA and CDR2 YSYEKL. The CDR3 length is 17 residues. The V and J ends lost 0 bases and 6 bases, in that order; junction bases with no gene match: 9.

This CDR3 reads CSVAKFRDNEQFF. The CDR3 bases are TGCAGCGTTGCAAAGTTCCGGGACAATGAGCAGTTCTTC. The V gene is TRBV29-1, the J gene TRBJ2-1, with D hard to call. Germline lookup yields CDR1 SQVTM and CDR2 ANQGSEA. Trimming removed 4 bases at V and 5 bases at J, with 12 bases between. This CDR3 region has 13 residues.

The J gene is TRBJ2-3, the V gene TRBV7-2; 10 bases match TRBD1. CDR1 SGHTA and CDR2 FQGNSA come from the germline V gene. CDR3 length equals 15 residues. The junction had 6 bases not matched to a gene; V was cut back by 5 bases and J by 4 bases. CDR3 DNA: TGTGCCAGCAGCCACTGGGACAGGGGTGCAGATACGCAGTATTTT. Translated: CASSHWDRGADTQYF.

This sequence joins TRBV7-3 and TRBJ2-1; TRBD2 matches at 9 bases. Trimming cost V 5 bases and J 8 bases; bases outside gene matches: 10. CDR1 is SGHTA, CDR2 FQGTGA, per germline. The CDR3 loop spans 15 amino acids. The CDR3 bases are TGTGCCAGCAGCCTATTGGCTAGCGGGGTCTATGAGCAGTTCTTC. Translating gives CASSLLASGVYEQFF.

The table lists this clonotype with a few counts. This chain connects TRBV4-1 to TRBJ2-6; 11 bases line up with TRBD2. Germline values: CDR1 MGHRA, CDR2 YSYEKL. After removal of 0 bases from V and 1 base from J, the junction contained 8 bases not matched to a gene. There are 20 residues in the CDR3. The DNA for the CDR3 is TGCGCCAGCAGCCAAGACATGGTAGCGGGAGGGGAATCTGGGGCCAACGTCCTGACTTTC. Its translation: CASSQDMVAGGESGANVLTF.

The CDR3 nucleotides read TGCAGCGTTATTCTAGCGGGATTCTACGAGCAGTACTTC. Translation gives CSVILAGFYEQYF. V is TRBV29-1 and J is TRBJ2-4; the match to TRBD2 covers 9 bases. The J call is in doubt because the DNA end fits TRBJ2-7 better. This CDR3 spans 13 amino acids. In germline, CDR1 is SQVTM, CDR2 ANQGSEA.

The V gene is TRBV20-1, the J gene TRBJ1-1; D may be TRBD1 (5 bases). Germline values: CDR1 DFQATT, CDR2 SNEGSKA (reference sequence). V lost 5 bases to trimming and J lost 0 bases, with 13 bases between them. CDR3 size: 14 residues. CDR3 coding DNA: TGCAGTGCTGCCTTAGGGACTCTGAACACTGAAGCTTTCTTT. It specifies CSAALGTLNTEAFF.

The chain employs TRBV29-1 and TRBJ2-7; 7 nucleotides align to TRBD1. Germline assignment: CDR1 SQVTM and CDR2 ANQGSEA. The CDR3 is 11 amino acids. The trim removed 7 bases at V and 5 bases at J, leaving 5 bases unmatched. This CDR3 is CSGQGVDEQYF. DNA for the CDR3: TGCAGCGGACAGGGAGTCGACGAGCAGTACTTC.

This clonotype was seen a handful of times. J is TRBJ2-3 and V is TRBV29-1; no clear D gene. The V end lost 6 bases, the J end lost 1 base, and 11 bases lay between the germline ends. CDR3 length equals 13 residues. Germline CDR1 is SQVTM and CDR2 is ANQGSEA. The CDR3 DNA follows: TGCAGCGTCTTGAGACCGGGCACAGATACGCAGTATTTT. Protein: CSVLRPGTDTQYF.

V and J are TRBV6-2 or TRBV6-3 and TRBJ2-5; D possibly matches TRBD1 or TRBD2 (5 bases each). TRBJ2-7 explains the end of the DNA better; the J call may be wrong. The CDR3 is 13 amino acids. The germline V gene encodes CDR1 MNHEY and CDR2 SVGEGT. The CDR3 loop is CASRPGPTYEQYF. The DNA of the CDR3 is TGTGCCAGCAGACCGGGACCAACTTACGAGCAGTACTTC.

The gene calls are TRBV7-9 and TRBJ2-7; 7 nucleotides align to TRBD1. This CDR3 contains 16 residues. Germline CDR1 reads SEHNR; CDR2 reads FQNEAQ (reference sequence). J was trimmed by 1 base and V by 5 bases; bases with no gene match: 11. The CDR3: CASSPPVGTVSYEQYF. CDR3 sequence (DNA): TGTGCCAGCAGCCCACCCGTTGGGACAGTATCCTACGAGCAGTACTTC.

J is TRBJ2-7 and V is TRBV5-1, with 7 positions matching TRBD1. CDR1 is SGHRS, CDR2 YFSETQ, per germline. CDR3 size: 14 residues. The junction had 7 bases not matched to a gene; V was cut back by 4 bases and J by 3 bases. CDR3 coding DNA: TGCGCCAGCAGCCCCTCGGGACAGCTCTACGAGCAGTACTTC. Its protein is CASSPSGQLYEQYF.

The sample holds a few counts of this clonotype. J is TRBJ2-2 and V is TRBV7-3; possibly TRBD1 or TRBD2 for D (6 bases each). The germline V and J ends were trimmed by 3 bases and 7 bases, with 18 bases remaining between them. CDR3 length equals 16 residues. CDR1 is SGHTA and CDR2 is FQGTGA in the germline V gene. The DNA for the CDR3 is TGTGCCAGCAGCTTGAGTGCCGCCAGGGGAGGCGGGGAGCTGTTTTTT. Translation: CASSLSAARGGGELFF.

The chain recombines TRBV6-5 with TRBJ2-1, with D perhaps TRBD2 (6 bases). V was trimmed by 7 bases and J by 1 base, leaving 17 bases between them. Germline V gene sequence: CDR1 MNHEY, CDR2 SVGAGI. CDR3 size: 16 residues. The CDR3 region is CASKPNRDWSYNEQFF. Written as DNA, the CDR3 is TGTGCCAGCAAACCTAACCGGGACTGGTCCTACAATGAGCAGTTCTTC.

Remarks on this clonotype: At one end, the junction sequence differs from germline, possibly due to a read error. The genes are TRBV18 and TRBJ2-6; D is possibly TRBD1 (5 bases). This CDR3 has 15 residues. Looked up from germline, CDR1 is KGHSH and CDR2 is LQKENI. DNA of the CDR3: TGTGCCAGCTCACCCCAGCCAGCTGGGGCCAACGTCCCGACTTTC. Protein: CASSPQPAGANVPTF.

The chain carries TRBV5-1 and TRBJ2-1; 7 bases are a match to TRBD1. The length of the CDR3 is 17 residues. Germline lookup yields CDR1 SGHRS and CDR2 YFSETQ. V dropped 3 bases and J dropped 3; count of bases not matched to a gene: 12. CDR3 sequence: CASSSPYPGTVYNEQFF. As DNA, the CDR3 is TGCGCCAGCAGCTCACCCTATCCCGGGACAGTCTACAATGAGCAGTTCTTC.

The rearrangement uses TRBV3-1 and TRBJ2-5, with a possible D match to TRBD1 (7 bases). V shed 1 base and J shed 11 bases, with 17 bases lying between them. Germline values: CDR1 LGHDT, CDR2 YNNKEL (reference sequence). The length of the CDR3 is 14 residues. The CDR3 here is CASSQVAGGKEQYF. The CDR3 DNA follows: TGTGCCAGCAGCCAAGTGGCAGGGGGGAAGGAGCAGTACTTC.

V is TRBV20-1 and J is TRBJ2-3, with 8 bases lining up with TRBD2. V shed 3 bases and J 13 bases; nucleotides not matched to a gene: 3. Germline CDR1 DFQATT, CDR2 SNEGSKA (reference sequence). The CDR3 consists of 10 residues. The CDR3 DNA sequence: TGCAGTGCTAGCGGGGGGGGAGAGTATTTT. It is translated as CSASGGGEYF.

This chain links TRBV20-1 with TRBJ1-2, with TRBD1 matching 10 bases. This CDR3 is built from 16 residues. Germline V lookup: CDR1 DFQATT, CDR2 SNEGSKA (reference sequence). After removal of 4 bases from V and 4 bases from J, the junction contained 12 bases not matched to a gene. The CDR3 DNA reads as TGCAGTGCTATAGGGGACAGGGGAGGAATTGGCTATGGCTACACCTTC. Amino acids: CSAIGDRGGIGYGYTF.